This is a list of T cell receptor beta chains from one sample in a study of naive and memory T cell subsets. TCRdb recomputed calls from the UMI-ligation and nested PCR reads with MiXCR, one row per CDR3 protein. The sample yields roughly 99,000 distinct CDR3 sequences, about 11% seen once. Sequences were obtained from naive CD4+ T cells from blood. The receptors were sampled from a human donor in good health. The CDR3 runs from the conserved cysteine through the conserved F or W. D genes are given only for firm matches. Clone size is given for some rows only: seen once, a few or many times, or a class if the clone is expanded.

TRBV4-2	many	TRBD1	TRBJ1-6	TGTGCCAGCACCGATTCGGACAGGGGGCGATCACCCCTCCACTTT	CASTDSDRGRSPLHF
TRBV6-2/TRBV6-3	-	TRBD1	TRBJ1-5	TGTGCCAGCAGTTCATCCCGGGACAGGGGTTTGCTATTCAATCAGCCCCAGCATTTT	CASSSSRDRGLLFNQPQHF
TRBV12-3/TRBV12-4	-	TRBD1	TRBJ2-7	TGTGCCAGCAGTTACCGGGACAGGGGTACCTACGAGCAGTACTTC	CASSYRDRGTYEQYF
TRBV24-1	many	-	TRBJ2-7	TGTGCCACCAGCGACAGGGAATGTCGCCGGGGGTACGAGCAGTACTTC	CATSDRECRRGYEQYF
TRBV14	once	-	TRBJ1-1	TGTGCCAGCAGCCAAGCATACCGAGGGCATGAAGCTTTCTTT	CASSQAYRGHEAFF
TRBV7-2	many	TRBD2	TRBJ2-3	TGTGCCAGCAGCTCACCTAGCGGGACGGAAGATACGCAGTATTTT	CASSSPSGTEDTQYF
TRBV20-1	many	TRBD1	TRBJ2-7	TGCAGTGGAACGGGACAGGGGCACGAGCAGTACTTC	CSGTGQGHEQYF
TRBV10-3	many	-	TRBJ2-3	TGTGCCATCAGTGAGTGGTCAGATACGCAGTATTTT	CAISEWSDTQYF
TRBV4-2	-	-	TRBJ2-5	TGTGCCAGCAGGAGACAGGAGAAAGAGACCCAGTACTTC	CASRRQEKETQYF
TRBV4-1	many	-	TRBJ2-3	TGCGCCAGCAGCCCACTAAGAGTCGAAGATACGCAGTATTTT	CASSPLRVEDTQYF
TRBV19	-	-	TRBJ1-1	TGTGCCAGTAGTAAGGACAGGAACACTGAAGCTTTCTTT	CASSKDRNTEAFF
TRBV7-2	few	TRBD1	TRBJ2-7	TGTGCCAGCAGCTTTGGCAGGGGGCTGTCCTACGAGCAGTACTTC	CASSFGRGLSYEQYF
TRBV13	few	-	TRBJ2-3	TGTGCCAGCAGCCTCCCCCGTATCGGGGGGCCCACAGATACGCAGTATTTT	CASSLPRIGGPTDTQYF
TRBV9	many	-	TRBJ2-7	TGTGCCAGCAGCGTCCGGGACAACTCCTACGAGCAGTACTTC	CASSVRDNSYEQYF
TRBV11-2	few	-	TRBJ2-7	TGTGCCAGCAGCTTCCAGACAAGTATTTACGAGCAGTACTTC	CASSFQTSIYEQYF
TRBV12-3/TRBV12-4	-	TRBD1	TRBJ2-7	TGTGCCAGCAGTCGACAGGGCCCCTACGAGCAGTACTTC	CASSRQGPYEQYF
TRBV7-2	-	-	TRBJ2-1	TGTGCCAGTGGGTTACGAGGGAGGTACAATGAGCAGTTCTTC	CASGLRGRYNEQFF
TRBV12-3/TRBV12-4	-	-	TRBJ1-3	TGTGCCAGCAGGCAGGGCTCTGGAAACACCATATATTTT	CASRQGSGNTIYF
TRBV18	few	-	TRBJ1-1	TGTGCCAGCTCACCACTGCTGAACACTGAAGCTTTCTTT	CASSPLLNTEAFF
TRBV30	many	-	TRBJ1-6	TGTGCCTGGAATGCGAATTCACCCCTCCACTTT	CAWNANSPLHF
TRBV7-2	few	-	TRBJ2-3	TGTGCCAGCACCGCTCGCACATCCGGGATGACTAGCACAGATACGCAGTATTTT	CASTARTSGMTSTDTQYF
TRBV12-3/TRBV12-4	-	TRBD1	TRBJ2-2	TGTGCCAGCAGCAGGGGGAAGGTCACCGGGGAGCTGTTTTTT	CASSRGKVTGELFF
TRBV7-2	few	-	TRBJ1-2	TGTGCCAGCAGCGCAACACCGAACTATGGCTACACCTTC	CASSATPNYGYTF
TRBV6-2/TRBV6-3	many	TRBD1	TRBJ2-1	TGTGCCAGCACCCTACAGGGGTTCTCCTACAATGAGCAGTTCTTC	CASTLQGFSYNEQFF
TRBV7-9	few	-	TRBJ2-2	TGTGCCAGCAGCTTAGTACAGAACACCGGGGAGCTGTTTTTT	CASSLVQNTGELFF